This T cell receptor beta chain is drawn from a study of identical twins listed by TCRdb under 2016. For the wider study: The study deep-sequenced TCR alpha and beta repertoires from monozygotic twins, unrelated adults of various ages and cord blood to test whether fetal clonotypes persist. Replicate twin experiments were performed at different times using different library preparation protocols to rule out contamination.

All donors were healthy Caucasians. Three pairs of female monozygotic twins, all aged roughly 18 to 29 years, were included in the twin cohort. The RNA used for TCR libraries was isolated from peripheral blood mononuclear cells. In its sample, this clonotype was seen many times. It has no known antigen specificity. One base away there is no much larger clone; base qualities are not given. What the study reported, not specific to this receptor: Out-of-frame TCR alpha sequences shared between twins showed an excess of low generation-probability sequences compared with coincidental sharing between unrelated individuals. Abundant cord blood beta clonotypes carried fewer insertions; young adult naive repertoires showed a weaker similar trend, while memory repertoires showed none. Because the same donors could not be followed over many years, the conclusions relied on cross-sectional statistical analysis. In beta out-of-frame sequences, excess twin sharing was weaker, because having fewer shared sequences lowered the signal-to-noise ratio. Invariant T cells such as MAIT and iNKT could partly confound zero-insertion analyses, though diverse VJ usage argued against this for most clonotypes. In monozygotic twins, out-of-frame TCR alpha sharing was systematically underestimated by recombination models, although the models agreed with sharing between unrelated individuals.

The CDR3 runs 13 residues from the cysteine to the phenylalanine. The kept DNA is CDR3 alone, 39 bases in frame from the first base. In the germline V gene, CDR1 corresponds to SQVTM and CDR2 to ANQGSEA. V loses 6 bases at its end and J loses 4 bases; junction bases beyond the gene matches: 6. The library came from 5' RACE. TCRdb records Illumina HiSeq 2000 as the sequencer. A universal primer binding site was added through template switching, and the final cDNA carried a unique molecular identifier so that TCR cDNA molecules could be counted accurately. Specific primers in the conserved constant-segment region were used to synthesize first-strand cDNA for the TCR alpha and beta chains. Each cDNA library was double barcoded, with a SMART-Mk sample barcode plus Illumina barcodes, to control for contamination. Two successive PCR steps introduced TruSeq adapter sequences along with Illumina sample barcodes. The Illumina HiSeq platform was used with custom primers to sequence TCR alpha and beta cDNA libraries. The study's own analysis went as follows. MiGEC was used to process raw reads and extract unique molecular identifiers, and MiXCR was used to find CDR3 positions. Recombination models were inferred per individual with the repgenHMM and IGoR tools using an EM algorithm. Shared clonotypes were analyzed with the tcR package in R, and sharing was normalized by the product of cloneset sizes. To study raw recombination without the effects of thymic and clonal selection, out-of-frame nonproductive sequences were analyzed. The raw public data were reprocessed by TCRdb itself: fastp quality trimming at Q25, MiXCR clonotype calling, in-frame beta chains only. For every CDR3 protein sequence, its rows merge into one entry that carries the most common genes and DNA. In this record, the V and J calls reflect TCRdb's handling and not the investigators' own analysis. The table for this sample lists about 810,000 distinct CDR3 sequences; around an eighth of them were counted only once. Clones ranked in the top ten supply 1.5% to 2% of the sample.

The sample was also linked to a second study, of yellow fever vaccine responses in identical twins. Taken from the second paper: The authors reported that the T cell response to vaccination in identical twins appeared partly convergent and partly personalized. In the study, vaccine-responding T cell clones were precisely tracked in identical twins.

The chain employs TRBV29-1 and TRBJ2-5, and 9 junctional nucleotides match TRBD2. The TCR comes from a woman under 30 in good health. Sequencing used PBMCs. CDR3 sequence: CSVPGLARETQYF. The DNA sequence is TGCAGCGTGCCGGGACTAGCAAGAGAGACCCAGTACTTC.